A selection of T cell receptor beta chains follows, all from one sample in a study of cytomegalovirus exposure and HLA in healthy donors. Sequencing was performed with immunoSEQ multiplex PCR; in TCRdb, only in-frame clones are kept and a portion is missing. The sample comprises about 190,000 clones, approximately 81% of which are singletons, and 1% rests with the top ten. Sequencing was done on a sample of PBMCs. These receptors were collected from a boy between 2 and 15 years old in good health and CMV-seronegative. The CDR3 runs from the conserved cysteine through the conserved F or W. The order of the fields is D gene, J gene, clone size, V gene, CDR3 DNA, CDR3 protein. The D gene is left open where the match is weak. Clone size is not always given. Where it is, it says once, few, many or a class for expanded clones.

TRBD1	TRBJ1-3	.	TRBV6-8	TGTGCCAGCAGTTCTACCGGGACAGGGGGGTCGAGCGGAAACACCATATATTTT	CASSSTGTGGSSGNTIYF
.	TRBJ1-1	few	TRBV5-1	TGCGCCAGCAGCTTGAACAGCATGAACACTGAAGCTTTCTTT	CASSLNSMNTEAFF
TRBD1	TRBJ1-4	.	TRBV5-1	TGCGCCAGCAGCTCAACAGGGGTTTACGATGAAAAACTGTTTTTT	CASSSTGVYDEKLFF
.	TRBJ2-5	.	TRBV9	TGTGCCAGCAGCTCTTCGACTAGTAGGGTCGAGACCCAGTACTTC	CASSSSTSRVETQYF
.	TRBJ1-5	.	TRBV7-2	TGTGCCAGCAGCTTAGATGGGGCCTACAATCAGCCCCAGCATTTT	CASSLDGAYNQPQHF
.	TRBJ2-3	.	TRBV2	TGTGCCAGCCTACTAGCTAGGACAGATACGCAGTATTTT	CASLLARTDTQYF
TRBD1	TRBJ1-5	.	TRBV6-5	TGTGCCAGCAGTTATAGAGGACAGGGCCAGCCCCAGCATTTT	CASSYRGQGQPQHF
.	TRBJ2-1	.	TRBV30	TGTGCCTGGAGTAGAAGGGGAGGTCAGAGCTCCTACAATGAGCAGTTCTTC	CAWSRRGGQSSYNEQFF
.	TRBJ2-2	.	TRBV18	TGTGCCAGCTCATCCTACACCGGGGAGCTGTTTTTT	CASSSYTGELFF
.	TRBJ1-6	.	TRBV2	TGTGCCAGCAACCCAGGACACGCCAGCTCCTATAATTCACCCCTCCACTTT	CASNPGHASSYNSPLHF